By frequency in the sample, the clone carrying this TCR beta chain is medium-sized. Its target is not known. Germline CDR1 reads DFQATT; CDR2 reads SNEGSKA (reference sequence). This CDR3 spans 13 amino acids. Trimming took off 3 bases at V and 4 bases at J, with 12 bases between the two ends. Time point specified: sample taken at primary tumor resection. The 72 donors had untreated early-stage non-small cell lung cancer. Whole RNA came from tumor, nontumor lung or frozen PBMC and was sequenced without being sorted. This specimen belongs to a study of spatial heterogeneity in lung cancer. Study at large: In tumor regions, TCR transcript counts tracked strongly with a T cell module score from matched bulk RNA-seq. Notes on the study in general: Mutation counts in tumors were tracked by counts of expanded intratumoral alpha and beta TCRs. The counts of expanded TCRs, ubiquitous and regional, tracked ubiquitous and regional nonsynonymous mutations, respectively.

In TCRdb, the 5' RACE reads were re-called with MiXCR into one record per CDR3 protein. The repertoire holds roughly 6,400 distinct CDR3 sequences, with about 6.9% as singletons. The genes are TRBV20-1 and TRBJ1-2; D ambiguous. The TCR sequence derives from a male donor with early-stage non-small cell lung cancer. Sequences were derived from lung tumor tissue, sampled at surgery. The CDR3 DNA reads TGCAGTGCTAGTTTAGCAGCGCCCTATGGCTACACCTTC. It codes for CSASLAAPYGYTF.